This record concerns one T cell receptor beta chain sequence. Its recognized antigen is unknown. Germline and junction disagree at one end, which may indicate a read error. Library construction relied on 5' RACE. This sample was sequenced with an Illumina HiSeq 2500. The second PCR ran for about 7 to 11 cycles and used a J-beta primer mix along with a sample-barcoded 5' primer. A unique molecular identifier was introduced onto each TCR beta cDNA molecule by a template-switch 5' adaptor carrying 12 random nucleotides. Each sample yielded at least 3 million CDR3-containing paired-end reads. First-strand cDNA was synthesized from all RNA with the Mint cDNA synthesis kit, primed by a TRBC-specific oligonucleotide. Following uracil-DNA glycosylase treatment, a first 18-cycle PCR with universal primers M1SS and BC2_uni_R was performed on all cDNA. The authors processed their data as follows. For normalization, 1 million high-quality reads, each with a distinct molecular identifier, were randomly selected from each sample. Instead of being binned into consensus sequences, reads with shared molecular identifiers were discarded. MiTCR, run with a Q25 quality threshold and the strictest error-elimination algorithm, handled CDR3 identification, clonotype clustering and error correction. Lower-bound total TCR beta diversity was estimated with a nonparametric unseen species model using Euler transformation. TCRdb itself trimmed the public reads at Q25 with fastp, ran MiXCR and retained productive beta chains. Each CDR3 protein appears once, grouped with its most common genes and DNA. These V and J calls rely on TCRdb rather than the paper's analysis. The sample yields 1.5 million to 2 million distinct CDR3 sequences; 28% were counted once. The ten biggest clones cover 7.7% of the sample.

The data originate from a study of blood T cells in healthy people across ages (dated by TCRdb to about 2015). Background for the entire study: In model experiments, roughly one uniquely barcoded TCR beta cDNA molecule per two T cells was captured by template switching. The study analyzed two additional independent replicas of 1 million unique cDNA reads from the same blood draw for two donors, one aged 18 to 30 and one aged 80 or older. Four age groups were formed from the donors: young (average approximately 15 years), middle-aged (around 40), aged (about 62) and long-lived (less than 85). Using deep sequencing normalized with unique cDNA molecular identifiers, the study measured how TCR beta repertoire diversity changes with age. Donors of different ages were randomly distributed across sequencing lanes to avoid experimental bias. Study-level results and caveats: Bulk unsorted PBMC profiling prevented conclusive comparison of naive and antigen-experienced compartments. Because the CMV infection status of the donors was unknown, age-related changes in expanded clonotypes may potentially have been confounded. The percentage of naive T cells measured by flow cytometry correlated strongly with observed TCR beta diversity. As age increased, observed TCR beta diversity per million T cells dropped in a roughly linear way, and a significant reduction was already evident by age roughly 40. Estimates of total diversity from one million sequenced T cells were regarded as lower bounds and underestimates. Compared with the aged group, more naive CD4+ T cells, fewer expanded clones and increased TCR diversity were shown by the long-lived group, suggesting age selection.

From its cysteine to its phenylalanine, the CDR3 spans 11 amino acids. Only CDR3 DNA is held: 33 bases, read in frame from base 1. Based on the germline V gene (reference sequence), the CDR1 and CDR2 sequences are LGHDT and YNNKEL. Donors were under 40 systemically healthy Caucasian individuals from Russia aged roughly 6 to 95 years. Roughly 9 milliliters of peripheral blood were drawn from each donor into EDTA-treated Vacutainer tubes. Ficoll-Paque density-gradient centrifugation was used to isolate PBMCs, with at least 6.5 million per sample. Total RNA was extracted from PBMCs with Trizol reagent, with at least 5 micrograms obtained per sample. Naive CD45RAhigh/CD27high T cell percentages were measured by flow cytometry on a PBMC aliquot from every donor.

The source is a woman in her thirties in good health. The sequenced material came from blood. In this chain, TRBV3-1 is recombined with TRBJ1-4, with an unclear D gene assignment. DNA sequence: TGTGCCGGCAGCATCAGTGAAAAACTGTTTTTT. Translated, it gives CAGSISEKLFF.